The 17 T cell receptor beta chains given below trace back to one sample, sequenced in a study of T-cell reconstitution after alpha-beta-depleted transplantation in children. The library targeted TCRbeta and was prepared with unique molecular identifiers. TCRdb reanalysed the PCR reads using MiXCR and keeps one entry per CDR3 protein. The sample lists roughly 570,000 distinct CDR3 sequences; around 27% were seen once. The specimen was PBMCs, collected before TCRalphabeta/CD19-depleted stem cell transplant. The receptors come from a boy younger than two with Wiskott-Aldrich syndrome, due to receive a stem cell transplant.

This clonotype was seen only a few times. The CDR3 region has the DNA TGTGCCAGCAGTGAAAGGACTAGCGGGAATAATGAGCAGTTCTTC. This translates into CASSERTSGNNEQFF. The chain couples TRBV2 to TRBJ2-1; 12 positions match TRBD2. After removal of 2 bases from V and 7 bases from J, the junction contained 3 bases not matched to a gene. There are 15 residues in the CDR3. Germline CDR1 is SNHLY and CDR2 is FYNNEI. The full variable domain, its missing parts supplied by reference TRBV2 and TRBJ2-1, is EPEVTQTPSHQVTQMGQEVILRCVPISNHLYFYWYRQILGQKVEFLVSFYNNEISEKSEIFDDQFSVERPDGSNFTLKIRSTKLEDSAMYFCASSERTSGNNEQFFGPGTRLTVL.

The V call is TRBV20-1, the J call TRBJ2-1; 7 bases match TRBD2. This CDR3 has 11 residues. Germline V gene sequence: CDR1 DFQATT, CDR2 SNEGSKA (reference sequence). J gave up 9 bases and V 4 bases, and 3 bases lay outside the gene matches. CDR3 region: CSAKKRGEQFF. The CDR3 DNA reads TGCAGTGCTAAAAAGCGGGGTGAGCAGTTCTTC.

This clonotype was detected only a few times. This chain links TRBV5-1 with TRBJ2-7; TRBD2 matches 9 bases. The CDR3 is made up of 16 amino acids. The ends lost 3 bases at V and 5 bases at J; junction bases unmatched: 12. Looked up from germline, CDR1 is SGHRS and CDR2 is YFSETQ. The CDR3 loop is CASSYSGSNPGDEQYF. CDR3 nucleotide sequence: TGCGCCAGCAGCTATAGCGGGAGTAACCCCGGGGACGAGCAGTACTTC.

This sequence joins TRBV12-3 or TRBV12-4 and TRBJ2-5, with no clear D. The germline V and J ends were trimmed by 3 bases and 5 bases, with 10 bases remaining between them. CDR3 size: 13 residues. The CDR3 protein is CASSLGPHETQYF. The CDR3 nucleotides are TGTGCCAGCAGTTTGGGCCCACACGAGACCCAGTACTTC.

The chain uses TRBV20-1 and TRBJ2-7, with D perhaps given as TRBD1 or TRBD2 (5 bases each). CDR1 and CDR2 from the germline V gene are DFQATT and SNEGSKA (reference sequence). Trimming took 6 bases from V and 2 from J, leaving 17 bases between them. The CDR3 consists of 14 residues. The CDR3 here is CSAGDDSTAYEQYF. CDR3 coding DNA: TGCAGTGCCGGGGATGATTCGACAGCCTACGAGCAGTACTTC.

This rearrangement joins TRBV6-5 to TRBJ1-5; TRBD1 might be the D (5 bases). Germline values: CDR1 MNHEY, CDR2 SVGAGI. The CDR3 loop spans 13 amino acids. Trimming cost V 8 bases and J 4 bases, with 12 bases left between them. The CDR3 region is CASQTGVNQPQHF. DNA of the CDR3: TGTGCCAGCCAAACAGGAGTTAATCAGCCCCAGCATTTT.

This chain connects TRBV29-1 to TRBJ2-2; D is unclear. Looked up from germline, CDR1 is SQVTM and CDR2 is ANQGSEA. Trimming took off 2 bases at V and 3 bases at J, with 4 bases between the two ends. This CDR3 has 12 amino acids. The CDR3 loop reads CSVERYTGELFF. The DNA of the CDR3 is TGCAGCGTTGAAAGGTACACCGGGGAGCTGTTTTTT.

In this sample, this clonotype turned up once. In nucleotides, the CDR3 is TGTGCCAGCAGCCAAAGGAGTAGCAATCAGCCCCAGCATTTT. Translating gives CASSQRSSNQPQHF. The gene calls are TRBV3-1 and TRBJ1-5; D is unclear. Germline V gene lookup returns CDR1 LGHDT and CDR2 YNNKEL (reference sequence). Trimming pared 2 bases from V and 0 bases from J, leaving 5 bases between. This CDR3 contains 14 residues.

The chain joins TRBV12-3 or TRBV12-4 to TRBJ1-2, with 8 positions matching TRBD1. V was clipped by 7 bases and J by 6 bases; unmatched bases: 7. The CDR3 covers 13 residues. Written as DNA, the CDR3 is TGTGCCAGCATCTTTACAGGGGGGGATGGCTACACCTTC. Its protein product is CASIFTGGDGYTF.

The chain links TRBV10-3 to TRBJ2-3, with D perhaps matching TRBD1 (5 bases). Germline lookup yields CDR1 ENHRY and CDR2 SYGVKD. This CDR3 is built from 14 residues. The V end lost 4 bases, the J end lost 4 bases, and 12 bases lay between the germline ends. The CDR3 sequence is CAISVGQGADTQYF. CDR3 coding DNA: TGTGCCATCAGTGTAGGGCAGGGCGCAGATACGCAGTATTTT.

This chain links TRBV2 with TRBJ1-2, with TRBD1 matching over 9 bases. After removal of 8 bases from V and 4 bases from J, the junction contained 2 bases not matched to a gene. From germline, CDR1 is SNHLY and CDR2 FYNNEI. This CDR3 spans 12 amino acids. The CDR3 loop reads CASPGQGYGYTF. The CDR3 region has the DNA TGTGCCAGCCCGGGACAGGGCTATGGCTACACCTTC.

V is TRBV20-1 and J is TRBJ1-1; possibly TRBD1 for D (5 bases). This CDR3 has 11 amino acids. Trimming removed 3 bases at V and 7 bases at J, with 9 bases between. Germline assignment: CDR1 DFQATT and CDR2 SNEGSKA (reference sequence). The CDR3 DNA is TGCAGTGCTAGGTCGGGGCTTGAAGCTTTCTTT. This gives the protein CSARSGLEAFF.

The rearrangement links TRBV24-1 to TRBJ1-3; a possible D gene is TRBD1 (6 bases). The CDR3 has 13 residues. Trimming left V 9 bases short and J 4 bases short, with 12 bases between. Per the germline V gene, CDR1 is KGHDR and CDR2 is SFDVKD. CDR3 sequence: CATWGPPGNTIYF. CDR3 sequence (DNA): TGTGCCACCTGGGGGCCGCCAGGAAACACCATATATTTT.

The gene calls are TRBV5-1 and TRBJ2-5; no definite D call. This CDR3 spans 16 amino acids. V was cut by 4 bases and J by 2 bases, with 18 bases left in between. The germline CDR1 and CDR2 sequences are SGHRS and YFSETQ. The CDR3 DNA is TGCGCCAGCAGCCGATTGGGAAAGGATTGGCAAGAGACCCAGTACTTC. Its protein is CASSRLGKDWQETQYF.

The table lists this clonotype with many counts. V is TRBV6-4 and J is TRBJ2-2; possible D gene TRBD1, 5 bases. The V and J ends lost 2 bases and 2 bases respectively, with 6 bases between them. This CDR3 region has 14 residues. Germline V lookup: CDR1 MRHNA, CDR2 SNTAGT. CDR3 residues: CASSDQGNTGELFF. The CDR3 DNA reads as TGTGCCAGCAGTGACCAGGGAAACACCGGGGAGCTGTTTTTT.

This clonotype was counted a few times. The genes are TRBV10-3 and TRBJ1-5; maybe TRBD1 (5 bases). Germline CDR1 is ENHRY and CDR2 is SYGVKD. Trimming removed 5 bases at V and 2 bases at J, with 13 bases between. The CDR3 runs 15 residues. CDR3 bases: TGTGCCATCAGTACGGGCGGGGCTGGCAATCAGCCCCAGCATTTT. Its translation is CAISTGGAGNQPQHF.

This clonotype was counted only a few times. V is TRBV5-1 and J is TRBJ2-1; D is perhaps TRBD1 or TRBD2 (5 bases each). The ends were cut back, 4 bases at V and 6 bases at J, with 20 bases in the middle. CDR1 and CDR2 from the germline V gene are SGHRS and YFSETQ. This CDR3 spans 16 amino acids. In DNA, the CDR3 is TGCGCCAGCAGCCCCCCCATGTCGGGACCAGTCAATGAGCAGTTCTTC. It codes for CASSPPMSGPVNEQFF.